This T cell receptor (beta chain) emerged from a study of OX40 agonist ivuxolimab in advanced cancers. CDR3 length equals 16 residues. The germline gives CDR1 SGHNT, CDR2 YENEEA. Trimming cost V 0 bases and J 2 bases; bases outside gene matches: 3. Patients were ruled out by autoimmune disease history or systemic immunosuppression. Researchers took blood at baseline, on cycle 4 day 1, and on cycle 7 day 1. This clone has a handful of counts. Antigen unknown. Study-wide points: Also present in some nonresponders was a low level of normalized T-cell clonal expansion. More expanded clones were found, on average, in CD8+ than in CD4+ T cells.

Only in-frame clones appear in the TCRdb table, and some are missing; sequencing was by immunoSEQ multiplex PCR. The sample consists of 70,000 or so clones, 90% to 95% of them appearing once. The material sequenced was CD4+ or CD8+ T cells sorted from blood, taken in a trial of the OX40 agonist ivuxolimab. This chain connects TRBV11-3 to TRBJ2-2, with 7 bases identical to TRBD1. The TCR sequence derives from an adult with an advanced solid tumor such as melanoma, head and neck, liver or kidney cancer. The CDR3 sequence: CASSLDRDSNTGELFF. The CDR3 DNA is TGTGCCAGCAGCTTAGACCGGGACAGTAACACCGGGGAGCTGTTTTTT. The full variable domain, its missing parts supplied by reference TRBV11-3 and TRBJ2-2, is EAGVVQSPRYKIIEKKQPVAFWCNPISGHNTLYWYLQNLGQGPELLIRYENEEAVDDSQLPKDRFSAERLKGVDSTLKIQPAELGDSAVYLCASSLDRDSNTGELFFGEGSRLTVL.